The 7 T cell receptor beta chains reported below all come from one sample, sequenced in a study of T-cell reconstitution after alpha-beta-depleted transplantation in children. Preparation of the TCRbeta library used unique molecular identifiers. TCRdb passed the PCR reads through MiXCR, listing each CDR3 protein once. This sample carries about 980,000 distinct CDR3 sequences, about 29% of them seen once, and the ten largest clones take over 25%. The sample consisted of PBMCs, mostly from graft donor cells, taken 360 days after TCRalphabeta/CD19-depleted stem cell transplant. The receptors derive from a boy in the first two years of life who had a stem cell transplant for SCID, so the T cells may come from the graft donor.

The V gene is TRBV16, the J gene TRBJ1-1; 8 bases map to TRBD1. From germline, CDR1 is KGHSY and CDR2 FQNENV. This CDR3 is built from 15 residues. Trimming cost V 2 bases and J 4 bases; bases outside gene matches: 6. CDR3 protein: CASSQRGDRSTEAFF. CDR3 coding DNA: TGTGCCAGCAGCCAAAGGGGGGACAGGAGCACTGAAGCTTTCTTT. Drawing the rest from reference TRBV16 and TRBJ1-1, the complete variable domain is GEEVAQTPKHLVRGEGQKAKLYCAPIKGHSYVFWYQQVLKNEFKFLISFQNENVFDETGMPKERFSAKCLPNSPCSLEIQATKLEDSAVYFCASSQRGDRSTEAFFGQGTRLTVV.

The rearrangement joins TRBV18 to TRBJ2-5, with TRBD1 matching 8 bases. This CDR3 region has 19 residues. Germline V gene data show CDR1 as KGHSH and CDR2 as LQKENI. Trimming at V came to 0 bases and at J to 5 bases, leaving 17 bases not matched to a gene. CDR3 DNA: TGTGCCAGCTCACCACCCGACGACAGGGGAAGTCTTATTAGGGAGACCCAGTACTTC. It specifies CASSPPDDRGSLIRETQYF.

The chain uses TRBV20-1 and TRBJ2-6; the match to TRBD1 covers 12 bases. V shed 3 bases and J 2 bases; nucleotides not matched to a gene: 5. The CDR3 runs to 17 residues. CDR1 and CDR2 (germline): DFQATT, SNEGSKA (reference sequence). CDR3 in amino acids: CSASKGQGAPGANVLTF. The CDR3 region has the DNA TGCAGTGCTAGTAAGGGACAGGGGGCGCCTGGGGCCAACGTCCTGACTTTC.

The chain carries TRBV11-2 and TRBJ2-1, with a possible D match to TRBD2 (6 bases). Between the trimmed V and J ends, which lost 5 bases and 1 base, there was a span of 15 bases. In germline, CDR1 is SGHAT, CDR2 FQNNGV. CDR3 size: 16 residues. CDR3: CASSPVGGASYNEQFF. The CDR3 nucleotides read TGTGCCAGCAGCCCGGTGGGGGGAGCGTCCTACAATGAGCAGTTCTTC. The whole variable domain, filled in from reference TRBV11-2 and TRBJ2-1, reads EAGVAQSPRYKIIEKRQSVAFWCNPISGHATLYWYQQILGQGPKLLIQFQNNGVVDDSQLPKDRFSAERLKGVDSTLKIQPAKLEDSAVYLCASSPVGGASYNEQFFGPGTRLTVL.

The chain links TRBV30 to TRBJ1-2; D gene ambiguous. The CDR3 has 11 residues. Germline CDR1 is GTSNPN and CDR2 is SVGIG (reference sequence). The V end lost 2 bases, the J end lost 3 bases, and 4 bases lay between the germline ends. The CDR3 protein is CAWSRDYGYTF. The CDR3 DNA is TGTGCCTGGAGTAGGGACTATGGCTACACCTTC.

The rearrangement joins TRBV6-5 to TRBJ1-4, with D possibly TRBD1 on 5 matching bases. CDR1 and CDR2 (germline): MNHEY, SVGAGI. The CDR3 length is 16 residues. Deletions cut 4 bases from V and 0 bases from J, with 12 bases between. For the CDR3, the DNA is TGTGCCAGCAGTTCGTTGCCGACAGCAACTAATGAAAAACTGTTTTTT. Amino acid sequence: CASSSLPTATNEKLFF.

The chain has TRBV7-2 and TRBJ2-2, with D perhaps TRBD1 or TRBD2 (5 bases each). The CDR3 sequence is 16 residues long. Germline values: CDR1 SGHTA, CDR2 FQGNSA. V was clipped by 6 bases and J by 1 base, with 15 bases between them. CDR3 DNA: TGTGCCAGCAGTTCGACCGGGACGGTGAACACCGGGGAGCTGTTTTTT. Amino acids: CASSSTGTVNTGELFF.